This T cell receptor beta chain was identified during a study of T cells in Graves' hyperthyroidism and ophthalmopathy. Study as a whole: Once the initial diagnosis was made, peripheral blood was obtained before any treatment.

Study conclusions and caveats: Blood also showed most of the thyroid clonotypes that were expanded above 0.001. The model identified upcoming ophthalmopathy a median around 6 months ahead of onset.

Amplification targeted TCR beta CDR3 regions from RNA transcripts. Initially, a first-round RT-PCR of the TCR CDR3 employed the HTBI primer set. MiXCR, applied by TCRdb to the multiplex PCR reads, yields one record per CDR3 protein. The top ten hold approximately 18% of the sample, which has 500,000 to 600,000 distinct CDR3 sequences, roughly 17% seen once. The CDR3 extends over 17 amino acids. Trimming cost V 0 bases and J 8 bases; bases outside gene matches: 13. Germline V lookup: CDR1 MNHEY, CDR2 SVGEGT. With respect to this clonotype: Its antigen is still unknown.

This sequence originates from a woman between 18 and 29 years old with Graves' hyperthyroidism. The source material was blood. The chain links TRBV6-2 or TRBV6-3 to TRBJ1-2, with 9 bases lining up with TRBD1. The CDR3, as DNA: TGTGCCAGCAGTTACTCGAATGATGGACAGGGGTTGGAAGGCTACACCTTC. As protein: CASSYSNDGQGLEGYTF.